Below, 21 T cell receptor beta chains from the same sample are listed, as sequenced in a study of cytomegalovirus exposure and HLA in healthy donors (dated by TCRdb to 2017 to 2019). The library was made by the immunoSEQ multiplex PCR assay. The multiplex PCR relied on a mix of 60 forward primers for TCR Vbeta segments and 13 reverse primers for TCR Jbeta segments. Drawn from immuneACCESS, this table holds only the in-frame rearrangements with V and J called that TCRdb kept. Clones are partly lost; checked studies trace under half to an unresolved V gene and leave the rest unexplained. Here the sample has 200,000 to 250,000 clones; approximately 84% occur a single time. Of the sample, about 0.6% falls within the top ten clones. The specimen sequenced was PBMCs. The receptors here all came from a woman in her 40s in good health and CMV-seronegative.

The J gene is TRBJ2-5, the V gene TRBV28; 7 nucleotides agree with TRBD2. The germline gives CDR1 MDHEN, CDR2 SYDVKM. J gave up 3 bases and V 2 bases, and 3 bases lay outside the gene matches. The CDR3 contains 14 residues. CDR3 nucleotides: TGTGCCAGCAGTTTACGGGGGGTTAAAGAGACCCAGTACTTC. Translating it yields CASSLRGVKETQYF.

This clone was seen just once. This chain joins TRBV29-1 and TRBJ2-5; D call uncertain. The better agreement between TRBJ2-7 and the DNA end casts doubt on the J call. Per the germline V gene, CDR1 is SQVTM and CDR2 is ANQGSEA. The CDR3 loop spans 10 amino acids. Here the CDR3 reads CSVVEYEQYF. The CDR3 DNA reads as TGCAGCGTTGTCGAATACGAGCAGTACTTC.

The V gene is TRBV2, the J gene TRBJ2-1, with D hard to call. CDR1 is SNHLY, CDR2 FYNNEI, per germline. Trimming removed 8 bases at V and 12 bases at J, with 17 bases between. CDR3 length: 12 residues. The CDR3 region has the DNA TGTGCCAGCGGAGAGAGCGCGATAGGGCAGTTCTTC. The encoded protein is CASGESAIGQFF. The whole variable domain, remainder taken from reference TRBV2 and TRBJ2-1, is EPEVTQTPSHQVTQMGQEVILRCVPISNHLYFYWYRQILGQKVEFLVSFYNNEISEKSEIFDDQFSVERPDGSNFTLKIRSTKLEDSAMYFCASGESAIGQFFGPGTRLTVL.

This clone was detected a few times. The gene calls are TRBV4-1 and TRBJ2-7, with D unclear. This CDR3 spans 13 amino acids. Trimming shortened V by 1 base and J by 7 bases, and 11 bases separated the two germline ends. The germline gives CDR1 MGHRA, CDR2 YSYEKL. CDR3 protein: CASSQAPLTEQYF. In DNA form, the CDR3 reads TGCGCCAGCAGCCAAGCCCCTTTGACAGAGCAGTACTTC.

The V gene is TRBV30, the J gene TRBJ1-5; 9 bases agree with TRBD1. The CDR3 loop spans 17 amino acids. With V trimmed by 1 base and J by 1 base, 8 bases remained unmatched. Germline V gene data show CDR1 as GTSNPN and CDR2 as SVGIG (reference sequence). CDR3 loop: CAWSGDRGSFSNQPQHF. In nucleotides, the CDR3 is TGTGCCTGGAGTGGTGACAGGGGGTCGTTCAGCAATCAGCCCCAGCATTTT.

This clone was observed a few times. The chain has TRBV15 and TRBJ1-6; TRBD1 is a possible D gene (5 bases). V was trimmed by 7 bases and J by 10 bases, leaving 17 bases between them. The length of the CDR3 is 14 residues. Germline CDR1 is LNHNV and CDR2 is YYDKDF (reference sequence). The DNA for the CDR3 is TGTGCCACCAAACGGGGCGGGGATGGGTCACCCCTCCACTTT. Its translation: CATKRGGDGSPLHF.

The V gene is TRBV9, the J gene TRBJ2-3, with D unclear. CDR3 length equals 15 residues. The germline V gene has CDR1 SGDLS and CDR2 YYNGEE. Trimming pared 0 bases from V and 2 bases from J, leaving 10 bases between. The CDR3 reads CASSVVDTYTDTQYF. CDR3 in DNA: TGTGCCAGCAGCGTAGTCGACACTTACACAGATACGCAGTATTTT.

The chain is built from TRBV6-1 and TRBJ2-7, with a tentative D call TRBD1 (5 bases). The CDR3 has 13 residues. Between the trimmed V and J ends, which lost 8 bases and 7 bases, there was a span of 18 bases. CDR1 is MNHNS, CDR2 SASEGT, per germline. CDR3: CASSKGLLREQYF. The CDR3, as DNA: TGTGCCAGCTCAAAGGGGCTACTACGAGAGCAGTACTTC.

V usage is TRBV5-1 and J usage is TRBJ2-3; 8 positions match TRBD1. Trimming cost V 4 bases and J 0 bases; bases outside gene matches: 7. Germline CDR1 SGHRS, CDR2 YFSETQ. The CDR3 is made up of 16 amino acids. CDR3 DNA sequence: TGCGCCAGCAGCATTCAGGGGGCAACTAGCACAGATACGCAGTATTTT. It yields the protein CASSIQGATSTDTQYF.

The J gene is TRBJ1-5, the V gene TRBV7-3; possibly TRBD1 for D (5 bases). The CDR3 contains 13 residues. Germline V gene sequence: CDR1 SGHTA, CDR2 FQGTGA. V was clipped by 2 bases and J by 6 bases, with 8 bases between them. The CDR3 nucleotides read TGTGCCAGCAGCTTAGCTCAGGGTCAGCCCCAGCATTTT. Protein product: CASSLAQGQPQHF. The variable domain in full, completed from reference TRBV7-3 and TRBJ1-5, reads GAGVSQTPSNKVTEKGKYVELRCDPISGHTALYWYRQSLGQGPEFLIYFQGTGAADDSGLPNDRFFAVRPEGSVSTLKIQRTERGDSAVYLCASSLAQGQPQHFGDGTRLSIL.

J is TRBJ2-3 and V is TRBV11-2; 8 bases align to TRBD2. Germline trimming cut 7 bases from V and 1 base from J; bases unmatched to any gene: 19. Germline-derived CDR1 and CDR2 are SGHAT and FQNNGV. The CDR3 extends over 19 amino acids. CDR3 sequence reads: CASTKSRLGLGGGTDTQYF. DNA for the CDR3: TGTGCCAGCACCAAATCCCGCCTGGGACTAGGAGGGGGCACAGATACGCAGTATTTT. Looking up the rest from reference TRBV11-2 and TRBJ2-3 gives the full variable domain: EAGVAQSPRYKIIEKRQSVAFWCNPISGHATLYWYQQILGQGPKLLIQFQNNGVVDDSQLPKDRFSAERLKGVDSTLKIQPAKLEDSAVYLCASTKSRLGLGGGTDTQYFGPGTRLTVL.

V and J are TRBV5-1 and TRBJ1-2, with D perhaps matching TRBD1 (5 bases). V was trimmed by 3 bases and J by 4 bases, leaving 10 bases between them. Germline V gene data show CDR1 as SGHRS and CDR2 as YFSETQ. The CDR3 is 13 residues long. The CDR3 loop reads CASSWGLIYGYTF. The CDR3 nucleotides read TGCGCCAGCAGCTGGGGCTTGATCTATGGCTACACCTTC.

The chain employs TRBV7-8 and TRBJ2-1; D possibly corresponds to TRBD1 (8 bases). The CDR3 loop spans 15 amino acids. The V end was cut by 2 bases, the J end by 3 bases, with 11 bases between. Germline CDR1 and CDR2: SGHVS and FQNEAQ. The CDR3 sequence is CASSLTGGVYNEQFF. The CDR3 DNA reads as TGTGCCAGCAGCTTAACAGGGGGGGTCTACAATGAGCAGTTCTTC.

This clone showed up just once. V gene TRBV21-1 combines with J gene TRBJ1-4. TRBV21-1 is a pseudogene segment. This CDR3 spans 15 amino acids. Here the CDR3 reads CASSKRREAREKLFF. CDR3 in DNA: TGTGCCAGCAGCAAACGCAGGGAGGCTCGGGAAAAACTGTTTTTT.

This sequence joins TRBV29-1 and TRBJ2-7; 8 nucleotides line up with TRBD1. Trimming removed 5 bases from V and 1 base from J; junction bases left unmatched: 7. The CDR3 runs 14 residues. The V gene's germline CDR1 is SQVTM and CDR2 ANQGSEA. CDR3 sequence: CSVSQGVRSYEQYF. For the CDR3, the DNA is TGCAGCGTTTCACAGGGGGTGAGATCCTACGAGCAGTACTTC.

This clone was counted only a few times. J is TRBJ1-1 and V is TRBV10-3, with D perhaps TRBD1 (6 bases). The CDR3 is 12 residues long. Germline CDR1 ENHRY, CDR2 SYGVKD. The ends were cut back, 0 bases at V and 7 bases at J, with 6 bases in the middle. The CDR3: CAISESDSEAFF. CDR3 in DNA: TGTGCCATCAGTGAGTCGGACAGTGAAGCTTTCTTT.

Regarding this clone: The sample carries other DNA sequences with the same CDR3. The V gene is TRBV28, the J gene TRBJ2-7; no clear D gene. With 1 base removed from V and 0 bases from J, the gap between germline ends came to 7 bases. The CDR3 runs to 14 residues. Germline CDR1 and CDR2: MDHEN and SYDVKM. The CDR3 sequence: CASSLSGSSYEQYF. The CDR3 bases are TGTGCCAGCAGTTTATCTGGCAGCTCCTACGAGCAGTACTTC.

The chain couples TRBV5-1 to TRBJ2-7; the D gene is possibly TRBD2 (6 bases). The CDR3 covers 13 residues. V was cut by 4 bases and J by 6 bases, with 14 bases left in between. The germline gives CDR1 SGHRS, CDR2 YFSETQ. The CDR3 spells CASSVGTLAEQYF. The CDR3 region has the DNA TGCGCCAGCAGCGTAGGGACTTTGGCCGAGCAGTACTTC.

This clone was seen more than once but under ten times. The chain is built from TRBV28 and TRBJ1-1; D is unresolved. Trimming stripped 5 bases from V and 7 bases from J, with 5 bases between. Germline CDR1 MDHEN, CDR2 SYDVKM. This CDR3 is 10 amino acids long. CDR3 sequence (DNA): TGTGCCAGCAGTAGAGTTGAAGCTTTCTTT. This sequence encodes CASSRVEAFF.

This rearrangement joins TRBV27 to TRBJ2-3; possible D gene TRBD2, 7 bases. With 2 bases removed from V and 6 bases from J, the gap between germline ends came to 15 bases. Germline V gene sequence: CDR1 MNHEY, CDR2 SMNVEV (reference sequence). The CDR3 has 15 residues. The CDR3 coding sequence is TGTGCCAGCAGTTTAATAAGGGGGGGACGCGATACGCAGTATTTT. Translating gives CASSLIRGGRDTQYF.

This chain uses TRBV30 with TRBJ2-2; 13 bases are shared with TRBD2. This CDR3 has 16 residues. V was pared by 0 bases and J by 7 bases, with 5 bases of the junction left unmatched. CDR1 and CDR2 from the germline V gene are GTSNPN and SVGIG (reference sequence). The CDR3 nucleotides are TGTGCCTGGAGTGTACTAGCGGGGGGGCGGCACGGGGAGCTGTTTTTT. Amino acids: CAWSVLAGGRHGELFF.